This is a list of T cell receptor beta chains from one sample in a study of blood T cell repertoires in COVID-19. Sequencing was performed with immunoSEQ multiplex PCR; in TCRdb, only in-frame clones are kept and a portion is missing. Among about 180,000 clones listed, roughly 80% were seen once. The sample comprised PBMCs or T cells enriched from blood (not recorded which). Receptors were obtained from a man aged 55 to 70 who had been exposed to COVID-19. The CDR3 runs from the conserved cysteine through the conserved F or W. D genes are given only for firm matches. Size values are once, few and many counts, or a class for expanded clones, and some rows have none.

d_gene	v_gene	j_gene	abundance	CDR3nt	CDR3aa
TRBD2	TRBV7-2	TRBJ2-3	NA	TGTGCCAGCAGCCCCCAAAGCGGGACTAGCGGGACGTCCCCTGATACGCAGTATTTT	CASSPQSGTSGTSPDTQYF
TRBD1	TRBV27	TRBJ2-3	NA	TGTGCCAGCAGTTTTGTCCCTGGGACAGCTACAGATACGCAGTATTTT	CASSFVPGTATDTQYF
TRBD2	TRBV24-1	TRBJ2-1	NA	TGTGCCACCAGTGATCCGGGACTAGCGGAAAACAATGAGCAGTTCTTC	CATSDPGLAENNEQFF
NA	TRBV11-3	TRBJ2-1	once	TGTGCCAGCAGCCCCCCCGGGACAAACTACAATGAGCAGTTCTTC	CASSPPGTNYNEQFF
TRBD2	TRBV11-3	TRBJ2-1	NA	TGTGCCAGCAGCTTAACAACGGGGGGCTACAATGAGCAGTTCTTC	CASSLTTGGYNEQFF
TRBD1	TRBV29-1	TRBJ1-2	once	TGCAGCGTTGATGACAGGGTACACTATGGCTACACCTTC	CSVDDRVHYGYTF
TRBD1	TRBV11-2	TRBJ1-2	NA	TGTGCCAGCACTCGTCGGGACAGGGGAGTAGGCTATGGCTACACCTTC	CASTRRDRGVGYGYTF
TRBD1	TRBV19	TRBJ2-6	NA	TGTGCCAGCCGAGACGACAGGGGGTTTCTTAGCTCTGGGGCCAACGTCCTGACTTTC	CASRDDRGFLSSGANVLTF
TRBD2	TRBV28	TRBJ2-5	NA	TGTGCCAGCAGTTTACCCGGGGGGTTACTCCAAGAGACCCAGTACTTC	CASSLPGGLLQETQYF
NA	TRBV2	TRBJ1-1	NA	TGTGCCGCGTCCAGGGAGAACACTGAAGCTTTCTTT	CAASRENTEAFF
NA	TRBV11-2	TRBJ2-5	NA	TGTGCCAGCAGCCCTCTTCCTACAGATCCTGAGAGAGAGACCCAGTACTTC	CASSPLPTDPERETQYF
TRBD2	TRBV7-6	TRBJ2-2	NA	TGTGCCAGCAGCCTGGCGGCGGGAGCGACCGGGGAGCTGTTTTTT	CASSLAAGATGELFF
TRBD1	TRBV30	TRBJ1-1	few	TGTGCCTGGAGCCCCGGGACAGTCAACTCCGCTTTCTTT	CAWSPGTVNSAFF
TRBD1	TRBV7-2	TRBJ1-1	NA	TGTGCCAGCAGCTTAATGGGACAGGGGAACACTGAAGCTTTCTTT	CASSLMGQGNTEAFF
TRBD2	TRBV7-8	TRBJ2-7	few	TGTGCCAGCAGCCCTAGCGGTAACTCCTACGAGCAGTACTTC	CASSPSGNSYEQYF
NA	TRBV28	TRBJ1-2	once	TGTGCCAGCAGAGACACAAACTATGGCTACACCTTC	CASRDTNYGYTF
NA	TRBV24-1	TRBJ1-2	few	TGTGCCACCAGTGATTCCGCGGGGTTTATCTATGGCTACACCTTC	CATSDSAGFIYGYTF
TRBD2	TRBV12-3/TRBV12-4	TRBJ2-5	NA	TGTGCCAGCAGTAGACTAGCGGGAGAGACCCAGTACTTC	CASSRLAGETQYF
NA	TRBV5-1	TRBJ1-1	NA	TGCGCCAGCAGCTTGGCTACAGCCAACACTGAAGCTTTCTTT	CASSLATANTEAFF
TRBD1	TRBV23-1	TRBJ1-5	NA	TGCGCCAGCAGTCATCCCGGGACAGGGGACAATCAGCCCCAGCATTTT	CASSHPGTGDNQPQHF
NA	TRBV12-3/TRBV12-4	TRBJ2-2	NA	TGTGCCAGCAGATTTCGGGTTTATGGGGAGCTGTTTTTT	CASRFRVYGELFF
NA	TRBV5-1	TRBJ1-2	NA	TGCGCCAGCAGCTTGGAACGGGACTATGGCTACACCTTC	CASSLERDYGYTF
TRBD1	TRBV7-9	TRBJ1-5	NA	TGTGCCAGCAGCTACTCGGGTGGGACAGGGAGCGATCAGCCCCAGCATTTT	CASSYSGGTGSDQPQHF
NA	TRBV7-9	TRBJ2-1	NA	TGTGCCAGCAGCCCGCACCCCGGTTCTGAGCAGTTCTTC	CASSPHPGSEQFF
TRBD1	TRBV5-6	TRBJ1-3	NA	TGTGCCAGCAGCTTGCAGGGGGCGGTGAACACCATATATTTT	CASSLQGAVNTIYF
NA	TRBV5-6	TRBJ1-1	NA	TGTGCCAGCGCCTTCGTAGGGGTGGATACTGAAGCTTTCTTT	CASAFVGVDTEAFF
NA	TRBV10-3	TRBJ2-5	once	TGTGCCATCAGTGACCCCGGCAGGTTCAGGGAAGAGACCCAGTACTTC	CAISDPGRFREETQYF
TRBD1	TRBV15	TRBJ2-7	few	TGTGCCACCAGCAGGACTACAGGGGCGTCCTACGAGCAGTACTTC	CATSRTTGASYEQYF
NA	TRBV14	TRBJ2-2	NA	TGTGCCAGCAGCTTAACCGGGACATCAAACACCGGGGAGCTGTTTTTT	CASSLTGTSNTGELFF
NA	TRBV7-6	TRBJ2-7	once	TGTGCCAGCAGCTTAGGACAGGTCCACGAGCAGTACTTC	CASSLGQVHEQYF
TRBD1	TRBV11-2	TRBJ2-5	NA	TGTGCCAGCAGCTTAGGGGGGACAGTTTTGTCCCACGTGGCCCAGTACTTC	CASSLGGTVLSHVAQYF
NA	TRBV10-3	TRBJ1-1	few	TGTGCCATCAGCAAAGGACAGCTGAACACTGAAGCTTTCTTT	CAISKGQLNTEAFF
TRBD1	TRBV6-2/TRBV6-3	TRBJ1-5	few	TGTGCCAGCAGTTACCGCGGGACAGGGAATCAGCCCCAGCATTTT	CASSYRGTGNQPQHF
NA	TRBV7-9	TRBJ1-1	once	TGTGCCAGCAGCTTCAGTGGGGCCCCTGAAGCTTTCTTT	CASSFSGAPEAFF
TRBD2	TRBV27	TRBJ2-7	once	TGTGCCAGCAGTTTAACGCAGGGAGGGGTCTACGAGCAGTACTTC	CASSLTQGGVYEQYF
TRBD2	TRBV7-2	TRBJ2-7	NA	TGTGCCAGCAGCTTAGTCCGGGGGGCCTACGAGCAGTACTTC	CASSLVRGAYEQYF
TRBD1	TRBV7-9	TRBJ1-5	NA	TGTGCCAGCAGCTCTTCCGGGACAGGGTTTCAGCCCCAGCATTTT	CASSSSGTGFQPQHF
NA	TRBV11-1	TRBJ2-5	NA	TGTGCCAGCAGCTTTGGTAGTGGTCGGGAGACCCAGTACTTC	CASSFGSGRETQYF
TRBD1	TRBV27	TRBJ2-1	NA	TGTGCCAGCAGTCGCCGCGGGACAGGGGGCGATGAGCAGTTCTTC	CASSRRGTGGDEQFF
TRBD2	TRBV9	TRBJ2-5	NA	TGTGCCAGCAGCGTAGTAGCTAGCGGGAGAGAGACCCAGTACTTC	CASSVVASGRETQYF
TRBD1	TRBV2	TRBJ1-3	NA	TGTGCCAGCAGTGGAGGGACAGGCGGGTCCATATATTTT	CASSGGTGGSIYF
NA	TRBV7-6	TRBJ1-2	NA	TGTGCCAGCAGCCCGACAGTAACTAACTATGGCTACACCTTC	CASSPTVTNYGYTF
NA	TRBV30	TRBJ2-3	NA	TGTGCCTGGGCCGACAGCTACGATACGCAGTATTTT	CAWADSYDTQYF
NA	TRBV11-1	TRBJ2-1	NA	TGTGCCAGCAGCTTAGGAAGGGTGGAGGGGAATGAGCAGTTCTTC	CASSLGRVEGNEQFF
NA	TRBV9	TRBJ1-1	few	TGTGCCAGCAGCGCCCGAGGACAGTCGAATGAAGCTTTCTTT	CASSARGQSNEAFF
TRBD1	TRBV30	TRBJ1-6	NA	TGTGCCTTTGACAGGGAGAATTCACCCCTCCACTTT	CAFDRENSPLHF
NA	TRBV7-9	TRBJ2-5	NA	TGTGCCAGCAGCTTAGGGGCAGGAGGGGAGACCCAGTACTTC	CASSLGAGGETQYF
NA	TRBV5-4	TRBJ2-1	NA	TGTGCCAGCAGCTTGGGTGGCATTGAGCAGTTCTTC	CASSLGGIEQFF
NA	TRBV9	TRBJ2-3	NA	TGTGCCAGCAGCGTAGGATACAGGGGCACAGATACGCAGTATTTT	CASSVGYRGTDTQYF
NA	TRBV24-1	TRBJ2-1	NA	TGTGCCACCAGGGGGGCAGGGGACAATGAGCAGTTCTTC	CATRGAGDNEQFF
NA	TRBV29-1	TRBJ1-2	NA	TGCAGCGTTGAAGGCCAACAGGGCTCGACCTATGGCTACACCTTC	CSVEGQQGSTYGYTF
NA	TRBV5-1	TRBJ2-5	NA	TGCGCCAGCAGACGTGAGACAGGCGAGACCCAGTACTTC	CASRRETGETQYF
TRBD1	TRBV2	TRBJ1-2	NA	TGTGCCAGCAGCCTACAGGGGGCGAGGGGCTACACCTTC	CASSLQGARGYTF
TRBD2	TRBV27	TRBJ2-1	NA	TGTGCCAGCAGTTTGGGGAGCGGGAGGGATGCAAATGAGCAGTTCTTC	CASSLGSGRDANEQFF
NA	TRBV5-1	TRBJ2-7	NA	TGCGCCAGCAGCTTGGTCAGTTCCTACGAGCAGTACTTC	CASSLVSSYEQYF
TRBD2	TRBV19	TRBJ2-1	few	TGTGCCAGTAGTGGGACTAGCGGGATCTACAATGAGCAGTTCTTC	CASSGTSGIYNEQFF
NA	TRBV21-1	TRBJ1-1	NA	TGTGCCAGCAGCAAAGGTTGGGGGGAGACTGAAGCTTTCTTT	CASSKGWGETEAFF
NA	TRBV5-4	TRBJ2-5	NA	TGTGCCAGCAGTCCCCCGGGGGGCGGGATGCTTGAGACCCAGTACTTC	CASSPPGGGMLETQYF
NA	TRBV28	TRBJ1-2	NA	TGTGCCAGCCGAAAGGTAGGGGTCGGCTACACCTTC	CASRKVGVGYTF
NA	TRBV5-1	TRBJ2-7	NA	TGCGCCAGCAGCTTTATATATCCCGCGTACTCCTACGAGCAGTACTTC	CASSFIYPAYSYEQYF